The following is a TCR beta chain sequence with its context. Antigen specificity is unknown. This sample was taken from a study of cytomegalovirus exposure and HLA in healthy donors. A roughly 120-subject validation cohort, separate from the approximately 720-subject first cohort, supplied the donors. TCRdb keeps only in-frame clones here, not all; method: immunoSEQ multiplex PCR. The table shows under 300,000 clones, with around 90% occurring only once. Losses at the gene ends were 3 bases for V and 10 bases for J; bases not matched to a gene: 6. Germline lookup yields CDR1 SGHDT and CDR2 YYEEEE. The CDR3 totals 14 residues. Study-wide results and limits: Three chains tied to CMV proved CMV antigen-specific in vitro. Per published reports, the classifier diagnosed cytomegalovirus status with high specificity and sensitivity. The study recorded about 160 TCR beta chains that were cytomegalovirus-associated.

The rearrangement joins TRBV5-6 to TRBJ1-4; 10 positions agree with TRBD1. Sequenced material: PBMCs. The clonotype was recovered from a woman younger than 35 in good health and CMV-seronegative. CDR3 in DNA: TGTGCCAGCAGCTCCTATCGGGACAGGGGAAAACTGTTTTTT. This translates into CASSSYRDRGKLFF.